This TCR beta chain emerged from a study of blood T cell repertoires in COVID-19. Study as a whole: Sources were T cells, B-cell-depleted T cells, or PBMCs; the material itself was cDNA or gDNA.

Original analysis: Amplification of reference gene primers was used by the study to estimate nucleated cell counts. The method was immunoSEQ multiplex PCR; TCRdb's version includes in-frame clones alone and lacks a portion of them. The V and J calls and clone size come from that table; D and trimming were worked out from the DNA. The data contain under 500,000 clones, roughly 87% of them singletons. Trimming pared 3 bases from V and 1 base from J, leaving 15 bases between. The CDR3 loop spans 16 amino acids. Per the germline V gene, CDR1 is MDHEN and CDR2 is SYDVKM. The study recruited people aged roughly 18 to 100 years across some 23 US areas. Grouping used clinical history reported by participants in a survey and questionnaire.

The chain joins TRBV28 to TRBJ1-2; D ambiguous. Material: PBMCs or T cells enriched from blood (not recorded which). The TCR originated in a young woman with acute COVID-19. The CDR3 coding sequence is TGTGCCAGCAGTTTTGAGACGGACTATTTTAACTATGGCTACACCTTC. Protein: CASSFETDYFNYGYTF.